This paragraph reports one T cell receptor beta chain. The source of the sample is a study of glioma-infiltrating T cells. After removal of 3 bases from V and 1 base from J, the junction contained 8 bases not matched to a gene. In germline, CDR1 is SGHVS, CDR2 FNYEAQ. The CDR3 covers 16 residues. Using RNA template, CDR3s of TCR alpha and beta were amplified with iRepertoire arm-PCR. TCRdb used MiXCR to reprocess the multiplex PCR reads, holding one entry per CDR3 protein. This sample has 20,000 to 25,000 distinct CDR3 sequences, with just under 25% found just once. The J gene is TRBJ2-5, the V gene TRBV7-6; 7 bases are shared with TRBD2. The specimen sequenced was glioma tissue, nonneoplastic brain tissue, or PBMCs (not recorded which). The clonotype comes from a human donor with low-grade glioma or glioblastoma, undergoing nonglioma brain surgery, or in good health (not recorded which). This CDR3 is CASSLGPPGGQETQYF. The CDR3 coding sequence is TGTGCCAGCAGCTTGGGTCCCCCGGGGGGCCAAGAGACCCAGTACTTC.